The 20 T cell receptor beta chains listed next were all sequenced from one sample in a study of T cell responses to AZD1222 COVID-19 vaccine (dated by TCRdb to about 2021). Sample time point, as interpreted from the label and publication: about 28 days (+/-7) after the second vaccine dose. Library preparation employed the immunoSEQ multiplex PCR assay. TCRdb limited this immuneACCESS table to in-frame rearrangements with V and J called. A share of clones is missing; checked studies link under half to unresolved V genes, and the rest is unexplained. In this sample the table shows 60,000 to 80,000 clones, around three quarters of which occur a single time. The ten largest make up 40% to 55% of the sample. Sequencing was performed on peripheral blood, taken 28 days after the second AZD1222 dose. These receptors were taken from an adult who received the AZD1222 COVID-19 vaccine.

The V and J genes are TRBV4-2 and TRBJ2-1; D perhaps matches TRBD1 (6 bases). The CDR3 has 15 residues. Germline V gene sequence: CDR1 LGHNA, CDR2 YNFKEQ. With 1 base removed from V and 4 bases from J, the gap between germline ends came to 11 bases. Here the CDR3 DNA reads TGTGCCAGCAGCCAAGGCCACACAGGGTACAATGAGCAGTTCTTC. This sequence encodes CASSQGHTGYNEQFF.

The CDR3 region has the DNA TGTGCCACCAGCGGGGACCCCAGGAACACTGAAGCTTTCTTT. Protein sequence: CATSGDPRNTEAFF. The chain joins TRBV15 to TRBJ1-1; D is possibly TRBD1 (5 bases). The V end was cut by 5 bases, the J end by 1 base, with 11 bases between. Germline V gene data show CDR1 as LNHNV and CDR2 as YYDKDF (reference sequence). The length of the CDR3 is 14 residues. The full variable domain, with the rest looked up from reference TRBV15 and TRBJ1-1, is DAMVIQNPRYQVTQFGKPVTLSCSQTLNHNVMYWYQQKSSQAPKLLFHYYDKDFNNEADTPDNFQSRRPNTSFCFLDIRSPGLGDTAMYLCATSGDPRNTEAFFGQGTRLTVV.

The genes are TRBV20-1 and TRBJ2-1; D is unclear. The CDR3 is 11 residues long. The germline V and J ends were trimmed by 3 bases and 5 bases, with 5 bases remaining between them. Germline values: CDR1 DFQATT, CDR2 SNEGSKA (reference sequence). The CDR3 loop is CSASINNEQFF. CDR3 nucleotide sequence: TGCAGTGCTAGTATAAACAATGAGCAGTTCTTC.

The gene calls are TRBV6-6 and TRBJ1-1; no reliable D call. V was clipped by 7 bases and J by 4 bases, with 22 bases between them. The germline CDR1 and CDR2 sequences are MNHNY and SVGAGI (reference sequence). This CDR3 is 16 amino acids long. The CDR3 loop reads CASNSPGYGEGTEAFF. The CDR3, as DNA: TGTGCCAGCAACAGTCCCGGATACGGGGAGGGCACTGAAGCTTTCTTT.

The chain couples TRBV19 to TRBJ1-4; 9 positions agree with TRBD1. From germline, CDR1 is LNHDA and CDR2 SQIVND (reference sequence). With V trimmed by 5 bases and J by 8 bases, 9 bases remained unmatched. This CDR3 has 15 residues. DNA of the CDR3: TGTGCCAGTAGTTCGCCTACAGGGGGCAACGAAAAACTGTTTTTT. Its protein is CASSSPTGGNEKLFF.

This rearrangement joins TRBV6-5 to TRBJ1-3, with 7 bases aligning to TRBD1. J was trimmed by 8 bases and V by 5 bases; bases with no gene match: 9. This CDR3 comprises 14 residues. In germline, CDR1 is MNHEY, CDR2 SVGAGI. The CDR3 loop reads CASSPTGTAYTIYF. CDR3 DNA: TGTGCCAGCAGTCCGACCGGGACAGCCTACACCATATATTTT.

The chain employs TRBV4-3 and TRBJ2-7; D may be TRBD2 (6 bases). This CDR3 spans 14 amino acids. Trimming removed 1 base at V and 2 bases at J, with 9 bases between. CDR1 is LGHNA and CDR2 is YSLEER in the germline V gene. The CDR3 loop reads CASSQVRETYEQYF. CDR3 nucleotides: TGCGCCAGCAGCCAAGTCCGGGAGACCTACGAGCAGTACTTC.

This clone was observed a few times. The chain employs TRBV13 and TRBJ1-2; tentative D call: TRBD1 (5 bases). The germline gives CDR1 PRHDT, CDR2 FYEKMQ (reference sequence). The CDR3 extends over 11 amino acids. V was pared by 5 bases and J by 8 bases, with 9 bases between. This chain's CDR3 is CASSLGRGYTF. In DNA, the CDR3 is TGTGCCAGCAGCCTGGGACGAGGCTACACCTTC.

V and J are TRBV7-9 and TRBJ2-1, with TRBD1 matching 10 bases. The CDR3 runs 15 residues. The germline gives CDR1 SEHNR, CDR2 FQNEAQ (reference sequence). The trim removed 4 bases at V and 15 bases at J, leaving 15 bases unmatched. CDR3 sequence: CASSSMEFYRDRGFF. CDR3 DNA: TGTGCCAGCAGCTCGATGGAGTTCTACCGGGACAGGGGGTTCTTC.

The CDR3 DNA sequence: TGTGCTAGTGGAAATCCGGGACAGCTAACCTACGAGCAGTACTTC. Amino acid sequence: CASGNPGQLTYEQYF. The chain has TRBV12-5 and TRBJ2-7; TRBD1 agrees at 7 bases. After removal of 6 bases from V and 2 bases from J, the junction contained 10 bases not matched to a gene. Germline CDR1 reads LGHNT; CDR2 reads FRNRAP. The CDR3 covers 15 residues.

This chain links TRBV4-1 with TRBJ2-3; 9 bases are a match to TRBD2. With 1 base clipped from V and 1 base from J, the junction kept 6 bases outside the gene matches. The CDR3 length is 17 residues. Looked up from germline, CDR1 is MGHRA and CDR2 is YSYEKL. The DNA of the CDR3 is TGCGCCAGCAGCCAAGGCTGGGCTAGCGGGGGCACAGATACGCAGTATTTT. Translating gives CASSQGWASGGTDTQYF.

This clone was picked up a small number of times. V gene TRBV2 combines with J gene TRBJ1-5; D not certain. The CDR3 is made up of 15 amino acids. Germline loops: CDR1 SNHLY, CDR2 FYNNEI. Trimming removed 5 bases at V and 0 bases at J, with 11 bases between. CDR3 protein: CASSRSQNSNQPQHF. The CDR3 region has the DNA TGTGCCAGCAGTAGATCACAGAATAGCAATCAGCCCCAGCATTTT.

The chain's CDR3 is CAWSGRASNYEQYF. The CDR3 nucleotides are TGTGCCTGGAGTGGGAGGGCCTCCAACTACGAGCAGTACTTC. This sequence joins TRBV30 and TRBJ2-7, with D perhaps matching TRBD2 (6 bases). V was clipped by 1 base and J by 3 bases, with 13 bases between them. Germline V gene data show CDR1 as GTSNPN and CDR2 as SVGIG (reference sequence). The CDR3 is 14 amino acids.

The chain couples TRBV9 to TRBJ1-3; D uncertain. Germline loops: CDR1 SGDLS, CDR2 YYNGEE. CDR3 length equals 15 residues. V dropped 0 bases and J dropped 9 bases, with 16 bases sitting between them. CDR3 amino acids: CASSVEGLTPGTIYF. The CDR3 coding sequence is TGTGCCAGCAGCGTAGAAGGACTAACTCCAGGCACCATATATTTT.

The V and J genes are TRBV11-3 and TRBJ2-6; D might be TRBD2 (7 bases). Trimming left V 1 base short and J 2 bases short, with 15 bases between. The length of the CDR3 is 18 residues. Per the germline V gene, CDR1 is SGHNT and CDR2 is YENEEA. The CDR3, as DNA: TGTGCCAGCAGCTTAGGTGGGGGGGCCGGTACTGGGGCCAACGTCCTGACTTTC. Its translation: CASSLGGGAGTGANVLTF.

This chain connects TRBV28 to TRBJ2-7, with 10 bases identical to TRBD1. In germline, CDR1 is MDHEN, CDR2 SYDVKM. The CDR3 has 15 amino acids. V trimming: 6 bases; J trimming: 4 bases; junction bases outside the gene matches: 9. In DNA form, the CDR3 reads TGTGCCAGCAGCAACCCTGGACAGGGGGGGTACGAGCAGTACTTC. This translates into CASSNPGQGGYEQYF.

The chain uses TRBV3-1 (or the pseudogene TRBV3-2) and TRBJ1-2; unclear D gene. This CDR3 contains 13 residues. Trimming removed 5 bases from V and 7 bases from J, with 14 bases in between. Germline values: CDR1 LGHDT, CDR2 YNNKEL (reference sequence). The CDR3: CASSEGGVGGYTF. CDR3 sequence (DNA): TGTGCCAGCAGCGAAGGCGGGGTAGGTGGCTACACCTTC.

V is TRBV6-5 and J is TRBJ2-1; 8 bases agree with TRBD1. The CDR3 runs to 13 residues. The germline V gene encodes CDR1 MNHEY and CDR2 SVGAGI. The junction had 5 bases not matched to a gene; V was cut back by 0 bases and J by 13 bases. The CDR3 reads CASSYSGTGDQFF. DNA for the CDR3: TGTGCCAGCAGTTACTCAGGGACAGGAGACCAGTTCTTC.

The V call is TRBV4-1, the J call TRBJ2-5; TRBD1 matches 7 bases. CDR3 length: 16 amino acids. CDR1 and CDR2 (germline): MGHRA, YSYEKL. V dropped 4 bases and J dropped 0; count of bases not matched to a gene: 8. The CDR3, as DNA: TGCGCCAGCAGCCCCCAACCGGGACAGAACCAAGAGACCCAGTACTTC. Protein product: CASSPQPGQNQETQYF.

J is TRBJ1-2 and V is TRBV3-1 (or the pseudogene TRBV3-2), with 9 nucleotides matching TRBD1. CDR1 is LGHDT, CDR2 YNNKEL, per germline (reference sequence). This CDR3 contains 15 residues. The V and J ends lost 8 bases and 7 bases, in that order; junction bases with no gene match: 14. This CDR3 reads CASGVPGQGFGGYTF. The DNA for the CDR3 is TGTGCCAGCGGGGTCCCGGGACAGGGTTTCGGTGGCTACACCTTC.